Following are 25 T cell receptor beta chains from one sample sequenced in a study of T cells in Graves' hyperthyroidism and ophthalmopathy. RNA transcripts gave rise to amplified TCR beta CDR3 regions. With the HTBI primer set, the TCR CDR3 went through a first round of RT-PCR. A single record per CDR3 protein comes from TCRdb applying MiXCR to the multiplex PCR reads. The repertoire holds approximately 95,000 distinct CDR3 sequences, with around 42% as singletons. The source material was peripheral blood or thyroid tissue (not recorded which). All receptors come from a woman aged 30 to 39 with Graves' hyperthyroidism.

This clonotype was counted many times. This chain uses TRBV20-1 with TRBJ2-2, with D hard to call. CDR3 length: 16 residues. CDR1 and CDR2 from the germline V gene are DFQATT and SNEGSKA (reference sequence). Trimming shortened V by 0 bases and J by 3 bases, and 14 bases separated the two germline ends. The CDR3 DNA is TGCAGTGCTAGAGATCGAAAAGCGTGGGACACCGGGGAGCTGTTTTTT. Its translation: CSARDRKAWDTGELFF.

The V gene is TRBV5-1, the J gene TRBJ1-3, with D possibly being TRBD1 (6 bases). The germline V gene encodes CDR1 SGHRS and CDR2 YFSETQ. Trimming pared 3 bases from V and 1 base from J, leaving 17 bases between. The CDR3 spans 17 residues. The CDR3 DNA reads as TGCGCCAGCAGCTCGAAACTAGCGGGGGCATCTGGAAACACCATATATTTT. Its translation is CASSSKLAGASGNTIYF.

The chain employs TRBV2 and TRBJ1-5, with TRBD1 matching 8 bases. The CDR3 runs to 16 residues. V shed 6 bases and J 6 bases; nucleotides not matched to a gene: 13. Germline CDR1 SNHLY, CDR2 FYNNEI. The CDR3 protein is CASSLAPGQGGQPQHF. In nucleotides, the CDR3 is TGTGCCAGCAGCTTAGCGCCCGGACAGGGAGGTCAGCCCCAGCATTTT. Full variable domain (outside the CDR3, taken from reference TRBV2 and TRBJ1-5): EPEVTQTPSHQVTQMGQEVILRCVPISNHLYFYWYRQILGQKVEFLVSFYNNEISEKSEIFDDQFSVERPDGSNFTLKIRSTKLEDSAMYFCASSLAPGQGGQPQHFGDGTRLSIL.

DNA of the CDR3: TGCAGGCTAACCGGGACAGGGACCGGCTACACCTTC. Translating gives CRLTGTGTGYTF. The rearrangement joins TRBV20-1 to TRBJ1-2, with 9 bases that match TRBD1. This CDR3 has 12 amino acids. Looked up from germline, CDR1 is DFQATT and CDR2 is SNEGSKA (reference sequence).

The chain has TRBV27 and TRBJ1-1; 8 bases line up with TRBD1. The germline V gene encodes CDR1 MNHEY and CDR2 SMNVEV (reference sequence). V was clipped by 5 bases and J by 4 bases; unmatched bases: 3. The CDR3 consists of 13 residues. Written as DNA, the CDR3 is TGTGCCAGCAGTCCACAGGGGGGCACTGAAGCTTTCTTT. It translates to CASSPQGGTEAFF.

The table lists this clonotype with many counts. The rearrangement joins TRBV5-1 to TRBJ2-5; perhaps TRBD1 as D (6 bases). Germline CDR1 SGHRS, CDR2 YFSETQ. The CDR3 totals 13 residues. V lost 6 bases to trimming and J lost 2 bases, with 11 bases between them. DNA of the CDR3: TGCGCCAGCAACGGACAGACTCAAGAGACCCAGTACTTC. Protein product: CASNGQTQETQYF.

This clonotype is a singleton in its sample. CDR3 sequence: CASRVQGIGHEQYF. CDR3 sequence (DNA): TGTGCCAGCAGAGTACAGGGGATCGGGCACGAGCAGTACTTC. The J gene is TRBJ2-7, the V gene TRBV12-3 or TRBV12-4, with TRBD1 identical over 7 bases. The CDR3 sequence is 14 residues long. The junction had 10 bases not matched to a gene; V was cut back by 6 bases and J by 5 bases.

The J gene is TRBJ1-2, the V gene TRBV7-9, with D unclear. The germline V and J ends were trimmed by 4 bases and 8 bases, with 11 bases remaining between them. This CDR3 spans 12 amino acids. The germline V gene encodes CDR1 SEHNR and CDR2 FQNEAQ (reference sequence). CDR3 protein: CASSYWGAGYTF. CDR3 in DNA: TGTGCCAGCAGCTATTGGGGAGCAGGCTACACCTTC.

As regards this clonotype: Its ends do not fully match the called genes, so a read error is possible. The gene calls are TRBV5-1 and TRBJ1-4; the match to TRBD1 covers 8 bases. Germline V gene data show CDR1 as SGHRS and CDR2 as YFSETQ. The CDR3 loop spans 16 amino acids. CDR3 in DNA: TGCGCCAGCAGCATGGGACAGGAGGGCACTAATGAAAAACTGGTTTTT. Translated: CASSMGQEGTNEKLVF.

This clonotype was counted many times. This chain joins TRBV12-3 or TRBV12-4 and TRBJ2-2; D possibly corresponds to TRBD1 (6 bases). The CDR3 loop spans 13 amino acids. Trimming shortened V by 6 bases and J by 17 bases, and 22 bases separated the two germline ends. DNA of the CDR3: TGTGCCAGCAGAACGAAGAACCGGGACACCACTTTTTTT. It specifies CASRTKNRDTTFF.

In its sample, this clonotype was seen many times. The chain combines TRBV27 with TRBJ1-2; D is perhaps TRBD1 (5 bases). V was shortened by 3 bases and J by 4 bases, with 9 bases between the two germline ends. The CDR3 is 13 residues long. CDR1 and CDR2 (germline): MNHEY, SMNVEV (reference sequence). This CDR3 is CASSFWQGYGYTF. As DNA, the CDR3 is TGTGCCAGCAGTTTTTGGCAGGGCTATGGCTACACCTTC.

V gene TRBV6-5 combines with J gene TRBJ2-2; possible D gene TRBD2, 6 bases. The V and J ends lost 5 bases and 1 base respectively, with 17 bases between them. CDR1 is MNHEY and CDR2 is SVGAGI in the germline V gene. The CDR3 is 17 residues long. CDR3: CASSIQSGLLNTGELFF. The CDR3, as DNA: TGTGCCAGCAGTATTCAATCGGGACTGCTGAACACCGGGGAGCTGTTTTTT.

The chain uses TRBV7-9 and TRBJ1-1, with TRBD1 as a possible D gene (5 bases). The CDR3 covers 13 residues. Germline assignment: CDR1 SEHNR and CDR2 FQNEAQ (reference sequence). V was pared by 8 bases and J by 11 bases, with 21 bases between. In DNA, the CDR3 is TGTGCCAGCGGCCAAGGGCTAGGACACGGGGCTTTCTTT. Its protein product is CASGQGLGHGAFF.

This clonotype is classed as medium-sized. CDR3 nucleotides: TGTGCCACCAGTGAGACAGGCGTGTATGGCTACACCTTC. Protein: CATSETGVYGYTF. The chain combines TRBV24-1 with TRBJ1-2; TRBD1 might be the D (6 bases). The CDR3 totals 13 residues. The germline V gene has CDR1 KGHDR and CDR2 SFDVKD. Trimming pared 4 bases from V and 5 bases from J, leaving 10 bases between.

In this sample, this clonotype turned up many times. The V gene is TRBV7-9, the J gene TRBJ1-2; 9 bases align to TRBD1. The CDR3 covers 14 residues. Germline lookup yields CDR1 SEHNR and CDR2 FQNEAQ (reference sequence). Losses at the gene ends were 5 bases for V and 6 bases for J; bases not matched to a gene: 7. CDR3 sequence reads: CASSGGDRVHGYTF. The DNA for the CDR3 is TGTGCCAGCAGCGGGGGGGACAGGGTACATGGCTACACCTTC.

The V call is TRBV10-3, the J call TRBJ2-6; 7 positions match TRBD1. This CDR3 is built from 15 residues. CDR1 and CDR2 (germline): ENHRY, SYGVKD. Trimming took 4 bases from V and 2 from J; bases not matched to a gene: 2. The CDR3 reads CAISAGQPGANVLTF. CDR3 bases: TGTGCCATCAGTGCGGGACAGCCTGGGGCCAACGTCCTGACTTTC.

This clonotype has a count of ten or more. The chain combines TRBV20-1 with TRBJ2-5; a weak D match, TRBD1 (5 bases). The V gene lost 5 bases and the J gene lost 6 bases, with 16 bases spanning the gap. There are 13 residues in the CDR3. The germline V gene has CDR1 DFQATT and CDR2 SNEGSKA (reference sequence). CDR3 region: CSAPPGPGKTQYF. The CDR3 DNA reads TGCAGTGCTCCTCCGGGCCCAGGGAAGACCCAGTACTTC.

This chain uses TRBV7-9 with TRBJ2-7, with D maybe TRBD1 (6 bases). The CDR3 consists of 15 residues. Trimming left V 1 base short and J 2 bases short, with 12 bases between. The germline CDR1 and CDR2 sequences are SEHNR and FQNEAQ (reference sequence). The DNA of the CDR3 is TGTGCCAGCAGCTTAGTTGAGGGACAAACCTACGAGCAGTACTTC. Amino acids: CASSLVEGQTYEQYF. The whole variable domain, remainder taken from reference TRBV7-9 and TRBJ2-7, is DTGVSQNPRHKITKRGQNVTFRCDPISEHNRLYWYRQTLGQGPEFLTYFQNEAQLEKSRLLSDRFSAERPKGSFSTLEIQRTEQGDSAMYLCASSLVEGQTYEQYFGPGTRLTVT.

This clonotype was observed at least ten times. The chain has TRBV27 and TRBJ1-5, with D hard to call. CDR1 is MNHEY and CDR2 is SMNVEV in the germline V gene (reference sequence). CDR3 length: 14 amino acids. V dropped 8 bases and J dropped 4 bases, with 15 bases sitting between them. The CDR3 DNA sequence: TGTGCCAGCCGTCGCGAGGGCCAAAATCAGCCCCAGCATTTT. Protein: CASRREGQNQPQHF.

The V gene is TRBV10-3, the J gene TRBJ1-2; 9 bases align to TRBD1. The CDR3 contains 13 residues. The germline V gene has CDR1 ENHRY and CDR2 SYGVKD. With V trimmed by 6 bases and J by 7 bases, 6 bases remained unmatched. For the CDR3, the DNA is TGTGCCATCAGCGGGACAGGGCAATTTGGCTACACCTTC. Translation gives CAISGTGQFGYTF.

This clonotype was found many times. The chain has TRBV29-1 and TRBJ2-5; D unresolved. V gave up 7 bases and J gave up 4 bases, with 13 bases separating them. The CDR3 sequence is 12 residues long. Germline lookup yields CDR1 SQVTM and CDR2 ANQGSEA. The CDR3 bases are TGCAGCGCCCCCGACTGGTCAGAGACCCAGTACTTC. It codes for CSAPDWSETQYF.

This clonotype occurred many times. The chain has TRBV11-2 and TRBJ1-3; D uncertain. Germline V gives CDR1 SGHAT, CDR2 FQNNGV. CDR3 length: 12 residues. Trimming removed 4 bases from V and 3 bases from J, with 4 bases in between. This CDR3 is CASSSLGNTIYF. The CDR3 coding sequence is TGTGCCAGCAGCTCGCTTGGAAACACCATATATTTT.

This clonotype has a count of ten or more. This chain uses TRBV15 with TRBJ2-2; 8 nucleotides align to TRBD2. Germline V gene lookup returns CDR1 LNHNV and CDR2 YYDKDF (reference sequence). CDR3 size: 14 residues. V shed 5 bases and J 3 bases; nucleotides not matched to a gene: 2. This chain's CDR3 is CATSLAGYTGELFF. The CDR3 bases are TGTGCCACCAGCCTAGCGGGTTACACCGGGGAGCTGTTTTTT.

This clonotype was counted many times. The CDR3 DNA is TGTGCCAGCAGCCAAATCCAGGGGCACACCGGGGAGCTGTTTTTT. It encodes CASSQIQGHTGELFF. The gene calls are TRBV6-6 and TRBJ2-2; D might be TRBD1 (6 bases). V lost 6 bases and J 3 bases, leaving 14 bases between the germline ends. Germline-derived CDR1 and CDR2 are MNHNY and SVGAGI (reference sequence). The length of the CDR3 is 15 residues.

V usage is TRBV15 and J usage is TRBJ2-7; D remains ambiguous. CDR1 is LNHNV, CDR2 YYDKDF, per germline (reference sequence). This CDR3 contains 14 residues. Trimming stripped 3 bases from V and 2 bases from J, with 11 bases between. Here the CDR3 reads CATSSGLETYEQYF. CDR3 DNA: TGTGCCACCAGCAGTGGGCTAGAGACCTACGAGCAGTACTTC.